The clone carrying this TCR beta chain turned up a few times. Antigen: not known. This record comes from a study of T cells after yellow fever vaccination. Study outcomes and limitations: It was a small share of clonotypes that appeared in both CD4 and CD8 compartments. Detected again after the booster were most primary-vaccination clones, at nearly 97% CD4 and 70% to 90% CD8. Contaminating bulk clonotypes could be abundant in FACS-sorted repertoires.

The TCR cDNA carried a universal primer site and UMIs from 5'RACE template switching. TCRdb reprocessed the 5' RACE reads with MiXCR, giving one entry per CDR3 protein. Among fewer than 500,000 distinct CDR3 sequences, around 19% were seen once, and the ten largest hold roughly 19%. Germline V gives CDR1 SNHLY, CDR2 FYNNEI. The CDR3 has 13 residues. V dropped 6 bases and J dropped 8 bases, with 13 bases sitting between them. The chain employs TRBV2 and TRBJ2-2, with D possibly TRBD1 on 6 matching bases. Sequences were derived from PBMCs, sampled before the yellow fever booster vaccination. The TCR was taken from a man between 18 and 35 years old who received the YFV17D yellow fever vaccine. CDR3 in DNA: TGTGCCAGCAGGGACAGTGTTAAAGGGGAGCTGTTTTTT. Amino acid sequence: CASRDSVKGELFF.